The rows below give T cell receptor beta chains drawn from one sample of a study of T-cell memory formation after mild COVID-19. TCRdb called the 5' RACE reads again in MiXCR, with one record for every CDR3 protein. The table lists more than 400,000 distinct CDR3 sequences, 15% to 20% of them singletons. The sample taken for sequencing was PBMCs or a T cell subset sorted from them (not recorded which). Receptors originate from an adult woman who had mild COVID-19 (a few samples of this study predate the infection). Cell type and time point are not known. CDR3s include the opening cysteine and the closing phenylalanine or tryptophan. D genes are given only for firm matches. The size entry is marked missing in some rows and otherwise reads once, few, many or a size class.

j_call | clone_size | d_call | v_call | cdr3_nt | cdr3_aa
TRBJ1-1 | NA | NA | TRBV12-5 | TGTGCTAGTGGTTTATGGGGGGAAGGAGCTTTCTTT | CASGLWGEGAFF
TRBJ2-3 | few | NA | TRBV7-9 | TGTGCCAGCAGCGTGGGACTGCATATTCTCACAGATACGCAGTATTTT | CASSVGLHILTDTQYF
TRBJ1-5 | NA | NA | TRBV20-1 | TGCAGTGCTAGAGAGGGCGGGGGGAGCAATCAGCCCCAGCATTTT | CSAREGGGSNQPQHF
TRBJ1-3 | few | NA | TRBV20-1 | TGCAGTGCTCCGATCGCAGGGTTAGGTGGAAACACCATATATTTT | CSAPIAGLGGNTIYF
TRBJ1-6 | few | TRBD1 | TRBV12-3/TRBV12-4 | TGTGCCAGCATCTCACAGGGGGCTCTCAATTCACCCCTCCACTTT | CASISQGALNSPLHF
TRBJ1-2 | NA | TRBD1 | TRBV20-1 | TGCAGTGCTAGAGCCGGATATATAGGGACAGACCAACTTAACTATGGCTACACCTTC | CSARAGYIGTDQLNYGYTF
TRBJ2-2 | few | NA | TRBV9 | TGTGCCAGCAGCCCAAGGACCCGGGTGGGGACCGGGGAGCTGTTTTTT | CASSPRTRVGTGELFF
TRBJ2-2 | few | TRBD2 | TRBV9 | TGTGCCAGCAGCGAACTAGCGACCGGGGAGCTGTTTTTT | CASSELATGELFF
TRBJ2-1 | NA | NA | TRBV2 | TGTGCCAGCAGTGAGGCACAGAAATTCTTC | CASSEAQKFF
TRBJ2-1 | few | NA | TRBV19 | TGTGCCGGACCGGTCAACAATGAGCAGTTCTTC | CAGPVNNEQFF
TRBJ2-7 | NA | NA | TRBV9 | TGTGCCAGCAGCCAGAATGGGCGTTCGTGGGAGCAGTACTTC | CASSQNGRSWEQYF
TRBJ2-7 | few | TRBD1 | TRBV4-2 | TGTGCCAGCAGTCAGGGACCAGCCGGGACAGGGAACTACGAGCAGTACTTC | CASSQGPAGTGNYEQYF
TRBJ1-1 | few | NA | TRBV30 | TGTGCCTGGAGTCAACAGGCGACTGAAGCTTTCTTT | CAWSQQATEAFF
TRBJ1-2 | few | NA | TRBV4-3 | TGCGCCAGCAGCCAAGATCTGAGCCTCTATGGCTACACCTTC | CASSQDLSLYGYTF
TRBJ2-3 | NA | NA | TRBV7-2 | TGTGCCAGCAGCGAGGGTGGCACAGATACGCAGTATTTT | CASSEGGTDTQYF
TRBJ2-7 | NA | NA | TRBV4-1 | TGCGCCAGCAGCCTCAAGACGGCCTCCTACGAGCAGTACTTC | CASSLKTASYEQYF
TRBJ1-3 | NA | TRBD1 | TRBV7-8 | TGTGCCAGCAACTATGGCGGGACAGAGGCTGGAAACACCATATATTTT | CASNYGGTEAGNTIYF
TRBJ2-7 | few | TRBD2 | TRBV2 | TGTGCCAGCGTAGGGCGGGGGACCTACGAGCAGTACTTC | CASVGRGTYEQYF
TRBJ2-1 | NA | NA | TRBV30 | TGTGCCTGGAGTGTCCAGGAGCAGTTCTTC | CAWSVQEQFF
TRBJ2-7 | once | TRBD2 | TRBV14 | TGTGCCAGCAGCCGGCCGGGGGGGGCTTACGAGCAGTACTTC | CASSRPGGAYEQYF
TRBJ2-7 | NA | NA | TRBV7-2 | TGTGCCAGCAGCTTAGAGGGCCACGAGCAGTACTTC | CASSLEGHEQYF
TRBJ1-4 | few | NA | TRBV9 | TGTGCCAGCAGCGCCGGGGCCGAGTTAGGGGAAAAACTGTTTTTT | CASSAGAELGEKLFF
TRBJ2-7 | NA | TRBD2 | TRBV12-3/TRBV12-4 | TGTGCCAGCAGTTTCCGCAATCTTTTCAGCGGGGTAAGGAGCTCCTACGAGCAGTACTTC | CASSFRNLFSGVRSSYEQYF
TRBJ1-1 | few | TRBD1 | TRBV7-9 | TGTGCCAGCAGCGTCTTCCCACCCGGGACAGGGGCTACTAGGATGATGAACACTGAAGCTTTCTTT | CASSVFPPGTGATRMMNTEAFF